This T cell receptor beta chain was recorded in a study of CD8 T cells in ankylosing spondylitis. TCR beta libraries were made by quantitative 5'-RACE with molecular barcodes. MiXCR, applied by TCRdb to the 5' RACE reads, yields one record per CDR3 protein. The sample has hundreds of thousands of distinct CDR3 sequences, roughly 12% seen once; the top ten hold around 7%. Whole-study findings and limits: Reportedly, significant enrichment of disease-linked clones occurred in matched ankylosing spondylitis synovial fluid. Ankylosing spondylitis blood appeared to be characterized by a TCR beta motif of about 8 highly homologous variants. In synovial fluid and blood from reactive arthritis, some motif variants were previously reported. Disease-linked clones were CD8+ and relatively rare in peripheral blood.

This clonotype has just a few counts. Its antigen remains unknown. The sequenced sample was blood, either unsorted or a sorted T cell fraction (not recorded which). The TCR originated in a male donor with ankylosing spondylitis.

The chain's CDR3 is CSVVRTDTQYF. CDR3 nucleotides: TGCAGCGTTGTAAGAACAGATACGCAGTATTTT. The chain carries TRBV29-1 and TRBJ2-3; D unclear. CDR1 and CDR2 (germline): SQVTM, ANQGSEA. V dropped 4 bases and J dropped 3 bases, with 5 bases sitting between them. The CDR3 spans 11 residues.